A selection of T cell receptor beta chains follows, all from one sample in a study of follicular helper T cells after annual influenza vaccination. TCRdb's copy holds only in-frame clones and misses some; the assay was immunoSEQ multiplex PCR. This sample has about 6,800 clones, with less than 90% found just once. The material sequenced was CXCR5- memory CD4+ T cells sorted from blood, taken 7 days after influenza vaccination. The receptors come from an adult who received the influenza vaccine. The CDR3 runs from the conserved cysteine through the conserved F or W. The order of the fields is V gene, J gene, D gene, clone size, CDR3 protein, CDR3 DNA. D genes are given only for firm matches. Expanded clones get a size class; other rows say once, few or many, or leave the size out.

TRBV2	TRBJ2-5	NA	NA	CASRSLHRLSGETQYF	TGTGCCAGCAGGTCCCTACACAGGCTTTCCGGGGAGACCCAGTACTTC
TRBV18	TRBJ1-1	NA	NA	CASSPWTDAEAFF	TGTGCCAGCTCACCATGGACAGACGCTGAAGCTTTCTTT
TRBV5-1	TRBJ2-7	TRBD1	NA	CASSGTGQQYF	TGCGCCAGCAGCGGGACAGGACAACAGTACTTC
TRBV11-3	TRBJ2-1	NA	NA	CASSFGAGTGHEQFF	TGTGCCAGCAGCTTTGGAGCGGGAACAGGGCATGAGCAGTTCTTC
TRBV2	TRBJ1-3	NA	few	CASSPGEGRGNTIYF	TGTGCCAGCAGCCCTGGGGAGGGACGTGGAAACACCATATATTTT
TRBV5-1	TRBJ1-2	NA	NA	CASSGAQGFGYTF	TGCGCCAGCAGCGGGGCCCAGGGCTTTGGCTACACCTTC
TRBV18	TRBJ2-7	TRBD1	NA	CASSPGTGDYEQYF	TGTGCCAGCTCACCCGGGACAGGGGACTACGAGCAGTACTTC
TRBV19	TRBJ2-7	TRBD1	once	CASSMGQGFYEQYF	TGTGCCAGTAGTATGGGACAGGGGTTTTACGAGCAGTACTTC
TRBV28	TRBJ1-5	NA	NA	CASSWGAEGNQPQHF	TGTGCCAGCAGTTGGGGAGCGGAAGGCAATCAGCCCCAGCATTTT
TRBV9	TRBJ2-3	NA	once	CASSVSPILPDTQYF	TGTGCCAGCAGCGTATCCCCGATACTTCCAGATACGCAGTATTTT
TRBV30	TRBJ2-4	TRBD2	NA	CAWNPLAGTENIQYF	TGTGCCTGGAATCCCTTAGCGGGAACGGAAAACATTCAGTACTTC
TRBV5-1	TRBJ2-1	NA	NA	CASSLERAGEQFF	TGCGCCAGCAGCTTGGAAAGGGCGGGGGAGCAGTTCTTC
TRBV19	TRBJ1-5	TRBD1	NA	CASRDDRGPDQPQHF	TGTGCCAGTAGGGACGACAGGGGGCCTGATCAGCCCCAGCATTTT
TRBV6-5	TRBJ1-1	TRBD1	once	CASSGPGTGATEAFF	TGTGCCAGCAGCGGCCCCGGGACAGGGGCGACTGAAGCTTTCTTT